The 16 T cell receptor beta chains listed next were all sequenced from one sample in a study of blood T cells in healthy people across ages (dated by TCRdb to the mid-2010s). The library came from 5' RACE. Sequencing was carried out with an Illumina HiSeq 2500. A second PCR of about 6 to 12 cycles was run with a J-beta primer mix and a sample-barcoded 5' primer. The public reads were run again by TCRdb, first through fastp at Q25 and then through MiXCR, and only productive beta chains were kept. Each record represents a unique CDR3 protein, reported with the most common genes and DNA among its rows. The sample table contains about 590,000 distinct CDR3 sequences; only one count was recorded for approximately 30% of them. Of the sample, 15% to 17% is held by the ten largest clones. The sample consisted of blood. These TCRs come from an elderly woman in good health.

This clonotype was seen a few times. The rearrangement links TRBV5-5 to TRBJ2-1; 7 nucleotides agree with TRBD1. Germline CDR1 and CDR2: SGHKS and YYEKEE (reference sequence). V shed 2 bases and J 2 bases; nucleotides not matched to a gene: 4. CDR3 size: 15 residues. The CDR3 nucleotides are TGTGCCAGCAGCTTCACAGGGGCAGCCTACAATGAGCAGTTCTTC. Translation gives CASSFTGAAYNEQFF. Filled out from reference TRBV5-5 and TRBJ2-1, the complete variable domain reads DAGVTQSPTHLIKTRGQQVTLRCSPISGHKSVSWYQQVLGQGPQFIFQYYEKEERGRGNFPDRFSARQFPNYSSELNVNALLLGDSALYLCASSFTGAAYNEQFFGPGTRLTVL.

The gene calls are TRBV18 and TRBJ2-7; possible D gene TRBD2, 5 bases. Trimming cost V 3 bases and J 4 bases, with 13 bases left between them. CDR1 KGHSH and CDR2 LQKENI come from the germline V gene. The CDR3 is made up of 14 amino acids. CDR3 DNA: TGTGCCAGCTCACCCCCGGGGAGAGAATACGAGCAGTACTTC. It specifies CASSPPGREYEQYF. Combining the CDR3 with reference TRBV18 and TRBJ2-7 gives the whole variable domain NAGVMQNPRHLVRRRGQEARLRCSPMKGHSHVYWYRQLPEEGLKFMVYLQKENIIDESGMPKERFSAEFPKEGPSILRIQQVVRGDSAAYFCASSPPGREYEQYFGPGTRLTVT.

This clonotype was seen a few times. This chain uses TRBV28 with TRBJ2-5, with 10 bases lining up with TRBD2. There are 16 residues in the CDR3. The trim removed 3 bases at V and 1 base at J, leaving 5 bases unmatched. The V gene's germline CDR1 is MDHEN and CDR2 SYDVKM. CDR3 protein: CASSLQTSGSQETQYF. The CDR3, as DNA: TGTGCCAGCAGTTTGCAGACTAGCGGGTCCCAAGAGACCCAGTACTTC. The full variable domain, its missing parts supplied by reference TRBV28 and TRBJ2-5, is DVKVTQSSRYLVKRTGEKVFLECVQDMDHENMFWYRQDPGLGLRLIYFSYDVKMKEKGDIPEGYSVSREKKERFSLILESASTNQTSMYLCASSLQTSGSQETQYFGPGTRLLVL.

The chain links TRBV30 to TRBJ2-3; either TRBD1 or TRBD2 may fit D (6 bases each). Trimming took off 3 bases at V and 0 bases at J, with 10 bases between the two ends. The CDR3 runs 14 residues. CDR1 is GTSNPN and CDR2 is SVGIG in the germline V gene (reference sequence). This CDR3 is CAWRRGTSTDTQYF. CDR3 in DNA: TGTGCCTGGAGAAGGGGGACTAGCACAGATACGCAGTATTTT.

V and J are TRBV3-1 and TRBJ1-1; D gene uncertain. Trimming stripped 3 bases from V and 9 bases from J, with 11 bases between. The CDR3 contains 12 residues. Germline CDR1 and CDR2: LGHDT and YNNKEL (reference sequence). CDR3 loop: CASSQREGKAFF. The CDR3 DNA reads as TGTGCCAGCAGCCAGAGGGAGGGTAAAGCTTTCTTT. The whole variable domain, remainder taken from reference TRBV3-1 and TRBJ1-1, is DTAVSQTPKYLVTQMGNDKSIKCEQNLGHDTMYWYKQDSKKFLKIMFSYNNKELIINETVPNRFSPKSPDKAHLNLHINSLELGDSAVYFCASSQREGKAFFGQGTRLTVV.

In its sample, this clonotype was seen a few times. The chain combines TRBV15 with TRBJ2-5; 9 bases map to TRBD2. The J segment lost 13 bases and the V segment lost 4 bases, leaving 10 bases of the junction unmatched. This CDR3 is built from 13 residues. Germline CDR1 LNHNV, CDR2 YYDKDF (reference sequence). DNA of the CDR3: TGTGCCACCAGCACTGGGGATCTAGCGGGGTCGTACTTC. It is translated as CATSTGDLAGSYF.

The sample holds a few counts of this clonotype. The gene calls are TRBV30 and TRBJ2-1; tentatively, D is TRBD1 (5 bases). With 4 bases removed from V and 12 bases from J, the gap between germline ends came to 19 bases. Per germline, CDR1 GTSNPN and CDR2 SVGIG (reference sequence). CDR3 length: 13 residues. The CDR3 DNA follows: TGTGCCTGGATGGGGCGGCGCCTTACTGGGCAGTTCTTC. It specifies CAWMGRRLTGQFF.

A note on this clonotype: The junction departs from the called germline gene at one end, perhaps through a read error. This chain links TRBV20-1 with TRBJ2-7, with D hard to call. This CDR3 has 12 residues. Germline V CDR1 and CDR2: DFQATT, SNEGSKA (reference sequence). This chain's CDR3 is CNASTGPYEQYF. The DNA of the CDR3 is TGCAATGCTAGTACTGGTCCCTACGAGCAGTACTTC.

This clonotype was seen at least ten times. The chain uses TRBV6-6 and TRBJ1-1; tentative D call: TRBD1 (6 bases). Germline V lookup: CDR1 MNHNY, CDR2 SVGAGI (reference sequence). Trimming removed 6 bases at V and 1 base at J, with 9 bases between. The CDR3 is 13 amino acids. CDR3 sequence (DNA): TGTGCCAGCAGGCTACAGGGGAACACTGAAGCTTTCTTT. Its protein product is CASRLQGNTEAFF.

This clonotype was recorded at least ten times. J is TRBJ2-5 and V is TRBV29-1; 11 bases fit TRBD2. The CDR3 has 15 amino acids. Per the germline V gene, CDR1 is SQVTM and CDR2 is ANQGSEA. With V trimmed by 5 bases and J by 6 bases, 11 bases remained unmatched. This CDR3 reads CSVRGGTSGGKTQYF. CDR3 coding DNA: TGCAGCGTTCGCGGCGGGACTAGCGGCGGGAAGACCCAGTACTTC.

Comments on this clonotype: The CDR3 ends on some other residue instead of the conserved phenylalanine or tryptophan, so this is likely a read error. V is TRBV10-3 and J is TRBJ1-1; no firm D call. The CDR3 is 14 residues long. Germline V lookup: CDR1 ENHRY, CDR2 SYGVKD. The CDR3 DNA reads TGTGCCAGCAGTGAGTCCGACACTTACACTGAAGCTTTCGTT. It specifies CASSESDTYTEAFV.

This clonotype was counted at least ten times. CDR3 nucleotide sequence: TGCAGCCTAGCGGGGGCATCCTACAATGAGCAGTTCTTC. It codes for CSLAGASYNEQFF. The J gene is TRBJ2-1, the V gene TRBV20-1; 10 bases match TRBD2. The CDR3 has 13 residues. Per germline, CDR1 DFQATT and CDR2 SNEGSKA (reference sequence).

This chain connects TRBV18 to TRBJ2-5, with no clear D. Looked up from germline, CDR1 is KGHSH and CDR2 is LQKENI. This CDR3 is built from 13 residues. Trimming cost V 5 bases and J 5 bases, with 12 bases left between them. CDR3: CASSAHQQETQYF. As DNA, the CDR3 is TGTGCCAGCTCAGCCCACCAACAGGAGACCCAGTACTTC.

There are a few counts of this clonotype. This chain links TRBV7-2 with TRBJ1-3; TRBD1 might be the D (5 bases). Germline loops: CDR1 SGHTA, CDR2 FQGNSA. Trimming removed 3 bases from V and 0 bases from J, with 18 bases in between. This CDR3 has 18 residues. As DNA, the CDR3 is TGTGCCAGCAGCTTTGGAAGAGCAGGGTCCTCCTCTGGAAACACCATATATTTT. It specifies CASSFGRAGSSSGNTIYF. The whole variable domain, filled in from reference TRBV7-2 and TRBJ1-3, reads GAGVSQSPSNKVTEKGKDVELRCDPISGHTALYWYRQSLGQGLEFLIYFQGNSAPDKSGLPSDRFSAERTGGSVSTLTIQRTQQEDSAVYLCASSFGRAGSSSGNTIYFGEGSWLTVV.

This clonotype was recorded once. The rearrangement joins TRBV12-3 or TRBV12-4 to TRBJ2-3, with D uncertain. The CDR3 spans 15 residues. The V end lost 3 bases, the J end lost 4 bases, and 14 bases lay between the germline ends. For the CDR3, the DNA is TGTGCCAGCAGTTTTCGTCAGGTGATTTCAGATACGCAGTATTTT. Translating gives CASSFRQVISDTQYF.

The V call is TRBV3-1, the J call TRBJ2-7; TRBD2 is a possible D gene (5 bases). The germline V gene encodes CDR1 LGHDT and CDR2 YNNKEL (reference sequence). V was trimmed by 4 bases and J by 2 bases, leaving 12 bases between them. The CDR3 is made up of 14 amino acids. The CDR3 DNA follows: TGTGCCAGCAGCCCTAGCTTAAACCCCTACGAGCAGTACTTC. Protein: CASSPSLNPYEQYF.